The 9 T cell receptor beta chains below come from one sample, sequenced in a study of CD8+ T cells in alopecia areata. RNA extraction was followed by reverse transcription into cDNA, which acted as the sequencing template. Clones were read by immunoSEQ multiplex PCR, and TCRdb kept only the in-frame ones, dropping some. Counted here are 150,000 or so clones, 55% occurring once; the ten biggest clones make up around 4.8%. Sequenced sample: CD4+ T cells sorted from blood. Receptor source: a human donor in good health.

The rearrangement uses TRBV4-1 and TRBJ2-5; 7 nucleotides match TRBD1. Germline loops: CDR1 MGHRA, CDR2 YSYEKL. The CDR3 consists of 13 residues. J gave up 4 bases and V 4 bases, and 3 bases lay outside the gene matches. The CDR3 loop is CASSPTGIETQYF. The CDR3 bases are TGCGCCAGCAGCCCGACAGGGATAGAGACCCAGTACTTC.

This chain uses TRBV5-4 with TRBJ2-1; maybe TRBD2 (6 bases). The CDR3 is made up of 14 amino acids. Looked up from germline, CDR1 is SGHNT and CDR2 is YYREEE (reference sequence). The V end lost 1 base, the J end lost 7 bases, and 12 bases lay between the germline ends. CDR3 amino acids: CASSLRLARNEQFF. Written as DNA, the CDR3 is TGTGCCAGCAGCTTGCGCCTAGCGAGGAATGAGCAGTTCTTC.

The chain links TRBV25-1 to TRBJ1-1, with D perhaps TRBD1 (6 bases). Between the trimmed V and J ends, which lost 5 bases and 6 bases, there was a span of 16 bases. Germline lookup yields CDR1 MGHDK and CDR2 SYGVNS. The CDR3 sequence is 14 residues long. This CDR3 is CASSPQGGGAEAFF. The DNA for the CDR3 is TGTGCCAGCAGTCCTCAAGGGGGGGGAGCTGAAGCTTTCTTT.

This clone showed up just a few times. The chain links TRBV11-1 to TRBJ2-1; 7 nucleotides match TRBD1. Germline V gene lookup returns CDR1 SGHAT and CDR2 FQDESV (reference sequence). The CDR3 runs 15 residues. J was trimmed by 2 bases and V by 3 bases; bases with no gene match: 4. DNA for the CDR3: TGTGCCAGCAGCTTCGGACAGGCAGCCTACAATGAGCAGTTCTTC. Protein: CASSFGQAAYNEQFF. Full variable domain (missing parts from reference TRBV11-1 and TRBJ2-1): EAEVAQSPRYKITEKSQAVAFWCDPISGHATLYWYRQILGQGPELLVQFQDESVVDDSQLPKDRFSAERLKGVDSTLKIQPAELGDSAMYLCASSFGQAAYNEQFFGPGTRLTVL.

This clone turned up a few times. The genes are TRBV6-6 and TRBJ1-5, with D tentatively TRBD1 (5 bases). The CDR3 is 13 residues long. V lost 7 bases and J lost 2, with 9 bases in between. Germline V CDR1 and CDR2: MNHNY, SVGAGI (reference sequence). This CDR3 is CASTGAGNQPQHF. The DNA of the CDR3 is TGTGCCAGCACCGGGGCGGGCAATCAGCCCCAGCATTTT.

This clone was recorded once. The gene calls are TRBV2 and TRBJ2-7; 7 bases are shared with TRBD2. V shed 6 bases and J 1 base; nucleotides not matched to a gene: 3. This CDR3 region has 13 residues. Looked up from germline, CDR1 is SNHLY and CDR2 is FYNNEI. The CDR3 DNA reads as TGTGCCAGCAGAGATAGCGGGTCCTACGAGCAGTACTTC. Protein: CASRDSGSYEQYF.

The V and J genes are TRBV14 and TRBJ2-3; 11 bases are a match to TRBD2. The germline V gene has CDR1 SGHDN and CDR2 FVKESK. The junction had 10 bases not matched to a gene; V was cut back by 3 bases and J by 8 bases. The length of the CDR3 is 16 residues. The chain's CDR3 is CASSHWTSGRSGTQYF. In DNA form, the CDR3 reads TGTGCCAGCAGCCACTGGACTAGCGGGCGATCCGGTACGCAGTATTTT.

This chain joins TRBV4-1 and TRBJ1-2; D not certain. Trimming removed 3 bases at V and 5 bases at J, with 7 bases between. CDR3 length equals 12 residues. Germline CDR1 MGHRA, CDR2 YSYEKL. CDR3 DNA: TGCGCCAGCAGCCAGGGGTGGTATGGCTACACCTTC. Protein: CASSQGWYGYTF.

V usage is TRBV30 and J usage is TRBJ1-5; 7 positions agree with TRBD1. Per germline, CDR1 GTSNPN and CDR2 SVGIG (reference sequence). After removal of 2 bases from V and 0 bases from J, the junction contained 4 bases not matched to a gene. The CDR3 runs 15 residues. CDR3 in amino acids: CAWSPGQASNQPQHF. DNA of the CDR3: TGTGCCTGGAGTCCCGGACAGGCTAGCAATCAGCCCCAGCATTTT.